One and the same sample provided the 10 T cell receptor beta chains below, sequenced in a study of cytomegalovirus exposure and HLA in healthy donors. Both 60 Vbeta primers and 13 Jbeta primers went into the PCR. The assay was immunoSEQ multiplex PCR, and TCRdb's table has in-frame clones only and misses some. Among roughly 150,000 clones listed, around 80% were seen once. The specimen was PBMCs. All receptors derive from a woman in her thirties or forties in good health and CMV-seropositive.

This clone was found once. J is TRBJ1-1 and V is TRBV5-5, with TRBD1 as a possible D gene (6 bases). The CDR3 spans 14 residues. The germline V and J ends were trimmed by 4 bases and 5 bases, with 15 bases remaining between them. From germline, CDR1 is SGHKS and CDR2 YYEKEE (reference sequence). DNA for the CDR3: TGTGCCAGCAGCCACGTGGGGGCACGTACTGAAGCTTTCTTT. Translation: CASSHVGARTEAFF.

The CDR3: CASSPRRGYTF. CDR3 bases: TGTGCCAGCAGCCCGAGGAGAGGCTACACCTTC. The chain uses TRBV28 and TRBJ1-2; D not certain. Germline V CDR1 and CDR2: MDHEN, SYDVKM. With 6 bases removed from V and 8 bases from J, the gap between germline ends came to 10 bases. This CDR3 comprises 11 residues.

The chain joins TRBV7-6 to TRBJ2-1; 7 nucleotides line up with TRBD2. This CDR3 has 17 residues. Germline-derived CDR1 and CDR2 are SGHVS and FNYEAQ. J was trimmed by 0 bases and V by 2 bases; bases with no gene match: 7. The CDR3 loop is CASSLFQAGSSYNEQFF. In DNA, the CDR3 is TGTGCCAGCAGCTTATTCCAAGCGGGGTCCTCCTACAATGAGCAGTTCTTC. The variable domain in full, completed from reference TRBV7-6 and TRBJ2-1, reads GAGVSQSPRYKVTKRGQDVALRCDPISGHVSLYWYRQALGQGPEFLTYFNYEAQQDKSGLPNDRFSAERPEGSISTLTIQRTEQRDSAMYRCASSLFQAGSSYNEQFFGPGTRLTVL.

The gene calls are TRBV7-2 and TRBJ1-6, with D hard to call. CDR1 and CDR2 (germline): SGHTA, FQGNSA. Deletions cut 7 bases from V and 10 bases from J, with 14 bases between. The CDR3 covers 13 residues. CDR3 sequence reads: CASTPVAASPLHF. CDR3 DNA sequence: TGTGCCAGCACCCCCGTGGCCGCATCACCCCTCCACTTT.

The rearrangement joins TRBV11-3 to TRBJ2-3; 9 bases are a match to TRBD2. Trimming cost V 2 bases and J 2 bases; bases outside gene matches: 5. This CDR3 comprises 16 residues. Germline CDR1 and CDR2: SGHNT and YENEEA. The CDR3 sequence is CASSLSLAGPTDTQYF. CDR3 in DNA: TGTGCCAGCAGCTTAAGTCTAGCGGGGCCCACAGATACGCAGTATTTT.

Concerning this clone: Other DNA sequences in the same sample also yield this CDR3. The rearrangement uses TRBV6-6 and TRBJ2-7; D perhaps matches TRBD2 (5 bases). Looked up from germline, CDR1 is MNHNY and CDR2 is SVGAGI (reference sequence). V was clipped by 10 bases and J by 4 bases, with 14 bases between them. This CDR3 is 12 amino acids long. DNA of the CDR3: TGTGCCAAGCGGTACGCGGCATACGAGCAGTACTTC. This gives the protein CAKRYAAYEQYF.

The CDR3 sequence is CASSLLPSGGQPQHF. CDR3 coding DNA: TGCGCCAGCAGCTTGCTCCCCTCCGGTGGTCAGCCCCAGCATTTT. The V gene is TRBV5-1, the J gene TRBJ1-5; D unresolved. Trimming shortened V by 1 base and J by 6 bases, and 14 bases separated the two germline ends. CDR1 is SGHRS and CDR2 is YFSETQ in the germline V gene. The CDR3 has 15 amino acids.

The chain recombines TRBV14 with TRBJ2-5; D remains ambiguous. CDR3 size: 11 residues. Trimming removed 4 bases at V and 4 bases at J, with 4 bases between. The germline V gene has CDR1 SGHDN and CDR2 FVKESK. The CDR3 nucleotides read TGTGCCAGCAGCCTGGCAGAGACCCAGTACTTC. It translates to CASSLAETQYF. Full variable domain (remainder filled in from reference TRBV14 and TRBJ2-5): EAGVTQFPSHSVIEKGQTVTLRCDPISGHDNLYWYRRVMGKEIKFLLHFVKESKQDESGMPNNRFLAERTGGTYSTLKVQPAELEDSGVYFCASSLAETQYFGPGTRLLVL.

This clone was recorded a few times. This sequence joins TRBV7-3 and TRBJ2-5, with D possibly matching TRBD2 (6 bases). Germline assignment: CDR1 SGHTA and CDR2 FQGTGA. There are 14 residues in the CDR3. Deletions cut 2 bases from V and 5 bases from J, with 12 bases between. CDR3 DNA: TGTGCCAGCAGCTTAGTGGGGGGAATTGAGACCCAGTACTTC. It is translated as CASSLVGGIETQYF.

The rearrangement links TRBV27 to TRBJ2-2; weak D call: TRBD1 (6 bases). This CDR3 has 18 residues. The germline V gene encodes CDR1 MNHEY and CDR2 SMNVEV (reference sequence). Trimming removed 1 base at V and 1 base at J, with 16 bases between. The CDR3 DNA follows: TGTGCCAGCAGTTTATATCCCCCCGGACAGAGGAACACCGGGGAGCTGTTTTTT. This encodes CASSLYPPGQRNTGELFF.